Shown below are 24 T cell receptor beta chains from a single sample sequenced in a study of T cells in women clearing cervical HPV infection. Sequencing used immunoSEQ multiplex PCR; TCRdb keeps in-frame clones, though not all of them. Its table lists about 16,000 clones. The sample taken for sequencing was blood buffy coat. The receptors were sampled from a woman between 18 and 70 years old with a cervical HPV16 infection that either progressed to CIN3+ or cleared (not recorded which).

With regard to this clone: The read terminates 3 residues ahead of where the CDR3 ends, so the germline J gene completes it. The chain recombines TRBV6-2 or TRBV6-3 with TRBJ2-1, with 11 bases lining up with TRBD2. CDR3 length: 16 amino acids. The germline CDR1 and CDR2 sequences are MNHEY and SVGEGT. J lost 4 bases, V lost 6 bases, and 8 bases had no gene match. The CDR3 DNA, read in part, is TGTGCCAGCAGAGATCTAGCGGGGGGCTTATACAATGAG. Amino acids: CASRDLAGGLYNE. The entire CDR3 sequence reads CASRDLAGGLYNEQFF.

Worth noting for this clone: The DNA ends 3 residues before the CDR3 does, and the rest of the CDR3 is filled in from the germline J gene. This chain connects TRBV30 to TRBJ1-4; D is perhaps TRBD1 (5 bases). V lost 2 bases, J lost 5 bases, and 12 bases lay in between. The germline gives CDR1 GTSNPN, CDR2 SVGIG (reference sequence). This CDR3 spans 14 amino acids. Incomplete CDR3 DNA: TGTGCCTGGAGTACGGGGGGAGCAAATGAAAAA. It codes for CAWSTGGANEK. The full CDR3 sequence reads CAWSTGGANEKLFF.

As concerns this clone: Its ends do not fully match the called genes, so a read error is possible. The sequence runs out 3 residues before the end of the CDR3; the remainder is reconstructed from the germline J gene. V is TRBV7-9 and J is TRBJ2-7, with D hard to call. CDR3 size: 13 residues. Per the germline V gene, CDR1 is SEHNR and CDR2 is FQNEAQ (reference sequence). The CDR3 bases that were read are TGTTCCAGCAGCCTTGACAACTCCTACGAG. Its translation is CSSSLDNSYE. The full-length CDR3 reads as CSSSLDNSYEQYF.

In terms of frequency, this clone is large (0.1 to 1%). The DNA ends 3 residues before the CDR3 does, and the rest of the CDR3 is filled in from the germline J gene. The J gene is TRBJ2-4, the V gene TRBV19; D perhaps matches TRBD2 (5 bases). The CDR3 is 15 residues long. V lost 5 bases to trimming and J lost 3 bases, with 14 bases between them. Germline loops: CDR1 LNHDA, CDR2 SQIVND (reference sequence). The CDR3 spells CASSGEGRHKNIQYF. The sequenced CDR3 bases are TGTGCCAGTAGTGGAGAGGGCAGGCACAAAAACATT.

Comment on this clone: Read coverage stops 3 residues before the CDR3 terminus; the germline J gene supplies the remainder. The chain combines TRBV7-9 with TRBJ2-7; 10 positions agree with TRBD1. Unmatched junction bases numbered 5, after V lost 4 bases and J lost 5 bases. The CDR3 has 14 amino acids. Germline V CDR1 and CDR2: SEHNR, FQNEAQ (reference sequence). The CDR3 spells CASSSWDRGDEQYF. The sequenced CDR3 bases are TGTGCCAGCAGCTCCTGGGACAGGGGTGACGAG.

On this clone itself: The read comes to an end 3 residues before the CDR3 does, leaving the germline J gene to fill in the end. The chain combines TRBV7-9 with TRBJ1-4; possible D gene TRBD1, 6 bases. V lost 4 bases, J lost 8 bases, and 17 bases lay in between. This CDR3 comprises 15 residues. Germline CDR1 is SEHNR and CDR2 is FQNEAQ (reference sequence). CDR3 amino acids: CASSSGQGSEEKLFF. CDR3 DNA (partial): TGTGCCAGCAGCTCTGGCCAGGGGAGCGAAGAAAAA.

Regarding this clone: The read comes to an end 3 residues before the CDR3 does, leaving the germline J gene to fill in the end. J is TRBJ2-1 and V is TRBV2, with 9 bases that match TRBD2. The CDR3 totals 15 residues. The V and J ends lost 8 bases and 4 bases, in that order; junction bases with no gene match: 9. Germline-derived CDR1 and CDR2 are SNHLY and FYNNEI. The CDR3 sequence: CASLEGAGGYNEQFF. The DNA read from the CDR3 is TGTGCCAGCCTTGAGGGGGCGGGGGGGTACAATGAG.

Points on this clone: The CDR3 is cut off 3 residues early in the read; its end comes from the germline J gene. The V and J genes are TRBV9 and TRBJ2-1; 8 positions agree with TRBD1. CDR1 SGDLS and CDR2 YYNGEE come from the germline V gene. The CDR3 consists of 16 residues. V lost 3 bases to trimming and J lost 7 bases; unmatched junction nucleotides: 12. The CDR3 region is CASSARTGLGENEQFF. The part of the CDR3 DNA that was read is TGTGCCAGCAGCGCCCGGACAGGGCTGGGGGAAAATGAG.

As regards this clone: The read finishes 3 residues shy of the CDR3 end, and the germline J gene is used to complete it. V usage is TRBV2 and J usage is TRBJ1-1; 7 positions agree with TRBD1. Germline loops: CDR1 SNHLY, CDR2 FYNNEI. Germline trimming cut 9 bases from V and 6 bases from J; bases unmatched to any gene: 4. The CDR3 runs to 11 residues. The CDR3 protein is CARGQTAEAFF. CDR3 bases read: TGTGCCAGGGGACAGACGGCTGAA.

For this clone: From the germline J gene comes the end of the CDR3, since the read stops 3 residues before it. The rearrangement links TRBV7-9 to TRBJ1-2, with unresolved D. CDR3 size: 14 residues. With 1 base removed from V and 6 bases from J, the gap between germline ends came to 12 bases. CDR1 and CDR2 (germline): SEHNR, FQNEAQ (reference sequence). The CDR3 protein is CASSLVSEIHGYTF. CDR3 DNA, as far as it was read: TGTGCCAGCAGCTTAGTGAGCGAAATTCATGGC.

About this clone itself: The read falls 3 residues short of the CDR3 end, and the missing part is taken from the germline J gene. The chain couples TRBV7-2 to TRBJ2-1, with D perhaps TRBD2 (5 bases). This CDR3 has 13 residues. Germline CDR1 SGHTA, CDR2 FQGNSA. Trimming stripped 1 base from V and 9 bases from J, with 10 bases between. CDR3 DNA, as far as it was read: TGTGCCAGCAGCTTAGTTCTTCGGGGTGAG. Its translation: CASSLVLRGE. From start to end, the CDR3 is CASSLVLRGEQFF.

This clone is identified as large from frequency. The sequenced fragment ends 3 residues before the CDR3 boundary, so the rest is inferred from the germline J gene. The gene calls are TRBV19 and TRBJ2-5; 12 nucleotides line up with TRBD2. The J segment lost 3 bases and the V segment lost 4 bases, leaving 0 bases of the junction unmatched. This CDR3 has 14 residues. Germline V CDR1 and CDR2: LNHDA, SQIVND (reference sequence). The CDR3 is CASSTSGGEETQYF. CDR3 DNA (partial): TGTGCCAGTAGTACTAGCGGGGGGGAAGAGACC. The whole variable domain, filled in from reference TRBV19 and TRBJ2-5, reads DGGITQSPKYLFRKEGQNVTLSCEQNLNHDAMYWYRQDPGQGLRLIYYSQIVNDFQKGDIAEGYSVSREKKESFPLTVTSAQKNPTAFYLCASSTSGGEETQYFGPGTRLLVL.

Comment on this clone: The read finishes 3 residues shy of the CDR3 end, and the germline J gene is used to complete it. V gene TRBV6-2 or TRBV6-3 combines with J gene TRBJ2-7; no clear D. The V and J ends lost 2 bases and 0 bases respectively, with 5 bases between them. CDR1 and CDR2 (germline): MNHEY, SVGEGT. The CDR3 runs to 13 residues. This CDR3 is CASSYQSSYEQYF. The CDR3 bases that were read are TGTGCCAGCAGTTACCAGAGCTCCTACGAG.

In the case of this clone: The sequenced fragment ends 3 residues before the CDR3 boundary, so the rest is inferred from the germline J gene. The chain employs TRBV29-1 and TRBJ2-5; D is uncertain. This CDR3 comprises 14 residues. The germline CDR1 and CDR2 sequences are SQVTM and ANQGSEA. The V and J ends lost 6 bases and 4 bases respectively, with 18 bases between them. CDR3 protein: CSVSKLNIAETQYF. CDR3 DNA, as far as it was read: TGCAGCGTCTCCAAGCTTAATATAGCAGAGACC.

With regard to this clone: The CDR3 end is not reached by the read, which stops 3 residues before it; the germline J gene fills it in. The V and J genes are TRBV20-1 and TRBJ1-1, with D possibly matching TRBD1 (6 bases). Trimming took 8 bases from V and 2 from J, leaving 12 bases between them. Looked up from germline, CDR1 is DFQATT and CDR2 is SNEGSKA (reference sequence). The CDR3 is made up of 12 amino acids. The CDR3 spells CSTGDKNTEAFF. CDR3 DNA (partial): TGCAGTACCGGGGACAAAAACACTGAA.

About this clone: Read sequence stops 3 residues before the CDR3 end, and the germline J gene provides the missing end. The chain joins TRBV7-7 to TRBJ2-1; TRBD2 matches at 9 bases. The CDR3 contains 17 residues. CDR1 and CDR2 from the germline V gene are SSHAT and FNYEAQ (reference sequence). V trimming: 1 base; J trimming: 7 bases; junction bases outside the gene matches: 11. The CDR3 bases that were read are TGTGCCAGCAGCTTAGACAGCGGGGGGACTCTACAAAATGAG. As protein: CASSLDSGGTLQNE. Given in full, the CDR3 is CASSLDSGGTLQNEQFF.

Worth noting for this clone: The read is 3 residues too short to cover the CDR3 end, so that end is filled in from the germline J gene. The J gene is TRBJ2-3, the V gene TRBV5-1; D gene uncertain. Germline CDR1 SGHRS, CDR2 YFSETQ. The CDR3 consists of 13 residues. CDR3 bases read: TGCGCCAGCAGCTTGGAACTGCAAGAGACG. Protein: CASSLELQET. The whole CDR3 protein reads CASSLELQETQYF.

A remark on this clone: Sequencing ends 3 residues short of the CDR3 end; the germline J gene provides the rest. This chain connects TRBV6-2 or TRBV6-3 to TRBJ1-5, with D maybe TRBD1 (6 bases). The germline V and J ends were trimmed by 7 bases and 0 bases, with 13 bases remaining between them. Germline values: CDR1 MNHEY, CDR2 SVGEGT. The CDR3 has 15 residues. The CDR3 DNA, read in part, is TGTGCCAGCATAGGGGGAGCCAGTAGCAATCAGCCC. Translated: CASIGGASSNQP. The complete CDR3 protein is CASIGGASSNQPQHF.

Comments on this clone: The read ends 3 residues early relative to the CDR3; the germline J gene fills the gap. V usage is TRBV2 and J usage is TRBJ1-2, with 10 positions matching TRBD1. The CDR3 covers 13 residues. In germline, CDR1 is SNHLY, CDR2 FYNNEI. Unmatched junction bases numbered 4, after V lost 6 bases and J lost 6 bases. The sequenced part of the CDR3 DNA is TGTGCCAGCAGCGGGACAGGGGAAAATGGC. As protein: CASSGTGENG. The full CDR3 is CASSGTGENGYTF.

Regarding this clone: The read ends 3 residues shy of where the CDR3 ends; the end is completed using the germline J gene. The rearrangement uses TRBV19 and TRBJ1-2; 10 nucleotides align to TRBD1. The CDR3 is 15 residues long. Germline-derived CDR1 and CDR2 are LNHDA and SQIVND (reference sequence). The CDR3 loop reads CASIRQGADRNDYTF. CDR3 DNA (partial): TGTGCCAGTATTCGACAGGGGGCGGACAGGAATGAC.

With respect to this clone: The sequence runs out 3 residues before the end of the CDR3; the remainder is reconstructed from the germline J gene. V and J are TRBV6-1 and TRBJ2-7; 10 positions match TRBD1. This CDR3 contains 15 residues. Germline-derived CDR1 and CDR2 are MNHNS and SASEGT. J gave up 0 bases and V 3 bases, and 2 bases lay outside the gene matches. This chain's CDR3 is CASSEGQGFSYEQYF. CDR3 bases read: TGTGCCAGCAGTGAGGGACAGGGGTTCTCCTACGAG.

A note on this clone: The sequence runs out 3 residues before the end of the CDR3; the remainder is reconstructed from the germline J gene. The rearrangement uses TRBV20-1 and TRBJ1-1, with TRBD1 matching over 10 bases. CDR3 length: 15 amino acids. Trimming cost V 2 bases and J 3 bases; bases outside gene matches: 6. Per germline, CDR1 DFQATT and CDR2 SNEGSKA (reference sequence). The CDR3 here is CSARPTGGWDTEAFF. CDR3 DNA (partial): TGCAGTGCTAGACCGACAGGGGGCTGGGACACTGAA.

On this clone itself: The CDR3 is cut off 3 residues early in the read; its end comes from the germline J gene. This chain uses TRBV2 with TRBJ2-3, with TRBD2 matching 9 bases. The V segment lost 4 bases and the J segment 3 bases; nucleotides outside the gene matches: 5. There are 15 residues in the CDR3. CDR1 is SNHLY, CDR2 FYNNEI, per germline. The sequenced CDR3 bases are TGTGCCAGCAGTGTCGGACTAGCGAGGACAGATACG. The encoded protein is CASSVGLARTDT. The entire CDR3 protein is CASSVGLARTDTQYF.

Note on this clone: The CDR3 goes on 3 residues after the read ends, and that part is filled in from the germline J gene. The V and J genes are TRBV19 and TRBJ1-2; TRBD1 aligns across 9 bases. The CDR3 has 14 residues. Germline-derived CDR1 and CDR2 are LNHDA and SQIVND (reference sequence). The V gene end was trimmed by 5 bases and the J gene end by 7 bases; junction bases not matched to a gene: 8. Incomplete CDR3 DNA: TGTGCCAGTAGTTCCCGGGACAGGGTCTTTGGC. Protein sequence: CASSSRDRVFG. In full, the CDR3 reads CASSSRDRVFGYTF.